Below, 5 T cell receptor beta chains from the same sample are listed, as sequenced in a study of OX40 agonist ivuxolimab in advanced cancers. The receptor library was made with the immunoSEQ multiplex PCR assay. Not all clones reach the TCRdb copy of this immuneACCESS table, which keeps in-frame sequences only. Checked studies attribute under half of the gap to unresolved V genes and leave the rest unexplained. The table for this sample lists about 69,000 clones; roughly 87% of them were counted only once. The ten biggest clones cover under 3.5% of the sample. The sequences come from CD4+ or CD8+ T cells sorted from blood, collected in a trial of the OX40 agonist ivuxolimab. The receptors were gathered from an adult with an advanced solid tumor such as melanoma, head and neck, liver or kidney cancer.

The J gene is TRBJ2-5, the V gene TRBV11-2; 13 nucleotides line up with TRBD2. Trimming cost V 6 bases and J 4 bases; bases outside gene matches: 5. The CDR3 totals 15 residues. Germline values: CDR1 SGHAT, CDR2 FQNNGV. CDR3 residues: CASRGLAGTLETQYF. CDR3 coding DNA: TGTGCCAGCAGGGGACTAGCGGGGACTCTAGAGACCCAGTACTTC.

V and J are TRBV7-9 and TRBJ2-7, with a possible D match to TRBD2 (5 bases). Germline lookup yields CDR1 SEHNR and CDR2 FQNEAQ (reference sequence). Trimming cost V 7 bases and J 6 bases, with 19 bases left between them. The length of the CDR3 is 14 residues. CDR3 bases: TGTGCCAGCACCACGGACTTAGCATTGAGCGAGCAGTACTTC. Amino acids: CASTTDLALSEQYF.

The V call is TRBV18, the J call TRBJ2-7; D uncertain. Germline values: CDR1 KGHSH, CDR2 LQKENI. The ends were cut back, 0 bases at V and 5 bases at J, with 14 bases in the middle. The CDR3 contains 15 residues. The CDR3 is CASSPPGPKRDEQYF. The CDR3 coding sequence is TGTGCCAGCTCACCACCGGGCCCCAAACGGGACGAGCAGTACTTC.

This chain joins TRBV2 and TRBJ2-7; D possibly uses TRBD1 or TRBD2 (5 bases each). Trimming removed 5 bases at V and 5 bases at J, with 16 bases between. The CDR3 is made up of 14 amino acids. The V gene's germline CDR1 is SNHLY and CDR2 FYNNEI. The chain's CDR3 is CASSSGTPGNEQYF. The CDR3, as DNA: TGTGCCAGCAGTTCCGGGACCCCTGGAAACGAGCAGTACTTC.

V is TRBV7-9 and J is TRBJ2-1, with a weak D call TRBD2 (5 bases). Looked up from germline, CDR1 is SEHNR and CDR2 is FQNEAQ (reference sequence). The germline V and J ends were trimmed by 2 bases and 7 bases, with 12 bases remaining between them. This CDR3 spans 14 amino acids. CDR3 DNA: TGTGCCAGCAGCTTAAATCCCCAGCGGAATGAGCAGTTCTTC. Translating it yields CASSLNPQRNEQFF.